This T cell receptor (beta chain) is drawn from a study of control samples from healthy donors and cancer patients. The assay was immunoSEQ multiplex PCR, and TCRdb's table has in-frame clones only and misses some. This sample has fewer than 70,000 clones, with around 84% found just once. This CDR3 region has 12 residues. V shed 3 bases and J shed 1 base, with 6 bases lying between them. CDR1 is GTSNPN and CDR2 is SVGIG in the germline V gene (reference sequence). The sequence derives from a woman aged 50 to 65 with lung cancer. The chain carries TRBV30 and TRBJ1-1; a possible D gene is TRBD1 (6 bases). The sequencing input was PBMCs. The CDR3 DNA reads TGTGCCTGGAGGACAGGGAACACTGAAGCTTTCTTT. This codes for CAWRTGNTEAFF.